The 18 T cell receptor beta chains below were found in one sample sequenced in a study of blood T cell repertoires in COVID-19. The protocol was immunoSEQ multiplex PCR, while the TCRdb copy is restricted to in-frame clones and leaves out a portion. The sample holds about 240,000 clones, roughly 90% seen once. The sample comprised PBMCs or T cells enriched from blood (not recorded which). These receptors were obtained from a woman aged 25 to 39 with acute COVID-19.

The chain combines TRBV5-4 with TRBJ1-5; a weak D match, TRBD1 (6 bases). There are 14 residues in the CDR3. Trimming took off 0 bases at V and 3 bases at J, with 7 bases between the two ends. Germline CDR1 and CDR2: SGHNT and YYREEE (reference sequence). Here the CDR3 DNA reads TGTGCCAGCAGCTTGGACAGGGACAATCAGCCCCAGCATTTT. Protein: CASSLDRDNQPQHF.

V and J are TRBV18 and TRBJ2-5; tentatively, D is TRBD2 (5 bases). Germline CDR1 reads KGHSH; CDR2 reads LQKENI. V lost 6 bases and J lost 7, with 18 bases in between. The CDR3 length is 14 residues. The CDR3 nucleotides read TGTGCCAGCTCGAGGGCGGGCCCGCCGGGGACCCAGTACTTC. The encoded protein is CASSRAGPPGTQYF. Filled out from reference TRBV18 and TRBJ2-5, the complete variable domain reads NAGVMQNPRHLVRRRGQEARLRCSPMKGHSHVYWYRQLPEEGLKFMVYLQKENIIDESGMPKERFSAEFPKEGPSILRIQQVVRGDSAAYFCASSRAGPPGTQYFGPGTRLLVL.

The count of this clone is one. Other nucleotide sequences in the sample specify the same CDR3. The chain couples TRBV18 to TRBJ1-1; no clear D gene. Germline V CDR1 and CDR2: KGHSH, LQKENI. CDR3 length: 13 amino acids. The V and J ends lost 3 bases and 1 base respectively, with 6 bases between them. In nucleotides, the CDR3 is TGTGCCAGCTCACCGGCGGGGAACACTGAAGCTTTCTTT. Its translation: CASSPAGNTEAFF.

This chain links TRBV5-1 with TRBJ1-1, with D possibly being TRBD1 (5 bases). Between the trimmed V and J ends, which lost 1 base and 5 bases, there was a span of 12 bases. This CDR3 has 14 residues. The germline gives CDR1 SGHRS, CDR2 YFSETQ. As DNA, the CDR3 is TGCGCCAGCAGCTTGTTGGGGGGTAGGACTGAAGCTTTCTTT. It translates to CASSLLGGRTEAFF. The full variable domain, in which reference TRBV5-1 and TRBJ1-1 provide the parts outside the CDR3, is KAGVTQTPRYLIKTRGQQVTLSCSPISGHRSVSWYQQTPGQGLQFLFEYFSETQRNKGNFPGRFSGRQFSNSRSEMNVSTLELGDSALYLCASSLLGGRTEAFFGQGTRLTVV.

The chain has TRBV3-1 (or the pseudogene TRBV3-2) and TRBJ2-7, with a tentative D call TRBD1 (5 bases). This CDR3 is 11 amino acids long. Germline values: CDR1 LGHDT, CDR2 YNNKEL (reference sequence). The V end was cut by 6 bases, the J end by 6 bases, with 9 bases between. CDR3 coding DNA: TGTGCCAGCAGTCTCCAGGGCGAGCAGTACTTC. Amino acids: CASSLQGEQYF.

The chain combines TRBV4-1 with TRBJ1-1; D ambiguous. From germline, CDR1 is MGHRA and CDR2 YSYEKL. This CDR3 has 14 residues. Trimming pared 4 bases from V and 4 bases from J, leaving 13 bases between. CDR3 DNA sequence: TGCGCCAGCAGCCCGCCATCGGTTGGCACTGAAGCTTTCTTT. Protein product: CASSPPSVGTEAFF.

The chain couples TRBV6-2 or TRBV6-3 to TRBJ2-7; 8 bases align to TRBD1. The CDR3 extends over 14 amino acids. Trimming removed 6 bases from V and 3 bases from J; junction bases left unmatched: 7. Germline values: CDR1 MNHEY, CDR2 SVGEGT. CDR3 in amino acids: CASSKDREIYEQYF. CDR3 coding DNA: TGTGCCAGCAGCAAGGACAGGGAGATCTACGAGCAGTACTTC.

The CDR3: CASSPPIDRGTTFYEQYF. In nucleotides, the CDR3 is TGTGCCAGCAGCCCGCCTATAGACCGGGGGACTACCTTCTACGAGCAGTACTTC. V usage is TRBV7-9 and J usage is TRBJ2-7; 7 bases are shared with TRBD2. This CDR3 has 18 amino acids. Germline V lookup: CDR1 SEHNR, CDR2 FQNEAQ (reference sequence). The V segment lost 5 bases and the J segment 3 bases; nucleotides outside the gene matches: 19.

The chain couples TRBV6-1 to TRBJ1-5, with a possible D match to TRBD1 (5 bases). Per the germline V gene, CDR1 is MNHNS and CDR2 is SASEGT. CDR3 length equals 15 residues. V was pared by 7 bases and J by 0 bases, with 13 bases between. CDR3 in amino acids: CASNLEGVSNQPQHF. The CDR3 DNA reads as TGTGCCAGCAACCTTGAAGGGGTTAGCAATCAGCCCCAGCATTTT.

The rearrangement links TRBV30 to TRBJ1-5, with TRBD1 identical over 7 bases. This CDR3 is built from 13 residues. Germline CDR1 and CDR2: GTSNPN and SVGIG (reference sequence). V lost 3 bases to trimming and J lost 6 bases; unmatched junction nucleotides: 5. The CDR3 sequence: CAWSDRGRQPQHF. The CDR3 DNA follows: TGTGCCTGGAGCGATAGGGGGCGTCAGCCCCAGCATTTT.

The chain combines TRBV6-5 with TRBJ2-3; maybe TRBD1 (6 bases). The length of the CDR3 is 13 residues. Germline lookup yields CDR1 MNHEY and CDR2 SVGAGI. The V and J ends lost 7 bases and 3 bases respectively, with 11 bases between them. CDR3 sequence: CASMGTLTDTQYF. CDR3 sequence (DNA): TGTGCCAGCATGGGGACACTTACAGATACGCAGTATTTT.

This clone appeared a few times. The chain recombines TRBV7-2 with TRBJ2-5; 7 nucleotides align to TRBD2. The CDR3 extends over 15 amino acids. After removal of 5 bases from V and 4 bases from J, the junction contained 10 bases not matched to a gene. CDR1 SGHTA and CDR2 FQGNSA come from the germline V gene. CDR3 region: CASSRNGGVGETQYF. The CDR3 DNA follows: TGTGCCAGCAGCCGGAATGGGGGGGTGGGAGAGACCCAGTACTTC.

The gene calls are TRBV13 and TRBJ2-7; 8 bases align to TRBD1. The germline CDR1 and CDR2 sequences are PRHDT and FYEKMQ (reference sequence). V lost 3 bases to trimming and J lost 0 bases; unmatched junction nucleotides: 7. The CDR3 has 16 amino acids. This chain's CDR3 is CASSFSRGPSSYEQYF. CDR3 DNA sequence: TGTGCCAGCAGCTTTTCCAGGGGGCCAAGCTCCTACGAGCAGTACTTC.

The chain is built from TRBV2 and TRBJ1-1, with TRBD1 as a possible D gene (5 bases). Trimming left V 8 bases short and J 2 bases short, with 18 bases between. The CDR3 has 15 residues. Germline CDR1 is SNHLY and CDR2 is FYNNEI. The CDR3 here is CASYFLRGVNTEAFF. The CDR3 nucleotides read TGTGCCAGCTATTTCCTCCGGGGGGTTAACACTGAAGCTTTCTTT. The whole variable domain, filled in from reference TRBV2 and TRBJ1-1, reads EPEVTQTPSHQVTQMGQEVILRCVPISNHLYFYWYRQILGQKVEFLVSFYNNEISEKSEIFDDQFSVERPDGSNFTLKIRSTKLEDSAMYFCASYFLRGVNTEAFFGQGTRLTVV.

This chain uses TRBV11-2 with TRBJ1-5; D perhaps matches TRBD1 (5 bases). There are 14 residues in the CDR3. The germline gives CDR1 SGHAT, CDR2 FQNNGV. The V end lost 4 bases, the J end lost 7 bases, and 14 bases lay between the germline ends. The CDR3 nucleotides are TGTGCCAGCAGCTCGGGACTAAAAAAACAGCCCCAGCATTTT. This sequence encodes CASSSGLKKQPQHF.

This clone was detected once. The rearrangement joins TRBV6-4 to TRBJ2-6; a weak D match, TRBD1 (6 bases). V dropped 0 bases and J dropped 4 bases, with 16 bases sitting between them. The germline CDR1 and CDR2 sequences are MRHNA and SNTAGT. CDR3 size: 18 residues. The CDR3 nucleotides are TGTGCCAGCAGTGACTCTGGGACCCTGGGGGCCGGGGCCAACGTCCTGACTTTC. Its translation: CASSDSGTLGAGANVLTF.

The J gene is TRBJ2-5, the V gene TRBV9; 7 nucleotides agree with TRBD1. The ends lost 0 bases at V and 1 base at J; junction bases unmatched: 6. The CDR3 runs 16 residues. CDR1 is SGDLS, CDR2 YYNGEE, per germline. The CDR3 DNA is TGTGCCAGCAGCGTAGGGAGACAGGGCCTCCAAGAGACCCAGTACTTC. This sequence encodes CASSVGRQGLQETQYF.

This clone appeared a few times. V is TRBV6-2 or TRBV6-3 and J is TRBJ1-1; D ambiguous. The V end lost 2 bases, the J end lost 6 bases, and 4 bases lay between the germline ends. The CDR3 runs to 11 residues. Germline CDR1 reads MNHEY; CDR2 reads SVGEGT. The CDR3 reads CASSYVAEAFF. DNA for the CDR3: TGTGCCAGCAGTTACGTAGCTGAAGCTTTCTTT.